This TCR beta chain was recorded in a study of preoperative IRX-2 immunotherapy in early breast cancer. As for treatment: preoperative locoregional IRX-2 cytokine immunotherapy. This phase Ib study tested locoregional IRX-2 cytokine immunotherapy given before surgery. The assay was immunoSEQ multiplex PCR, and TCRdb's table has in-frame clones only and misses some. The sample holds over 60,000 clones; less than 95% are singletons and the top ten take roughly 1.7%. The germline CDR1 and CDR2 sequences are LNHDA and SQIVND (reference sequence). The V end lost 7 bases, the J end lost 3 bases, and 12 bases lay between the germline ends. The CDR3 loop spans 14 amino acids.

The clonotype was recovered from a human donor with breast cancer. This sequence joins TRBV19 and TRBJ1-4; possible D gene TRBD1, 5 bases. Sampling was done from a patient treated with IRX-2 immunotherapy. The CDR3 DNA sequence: TGTGCCAGTACTACAGGAGCAGCTAATGAAAAACTGTTTTTT. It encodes CASTTGAANEKLFF.